Included here is one T cell receptor (beta chain) sequence, with context. Its antigen is currently unknown. The data belong to a study of T cell responses to AZD1222 COVID-19 vaccine. Clones were sequenced by immunoSEQ multiplex PCR, and TCRdb holds only the in-frame ones, with some missing. This table holds approximately 72,000 clones, about 88% found once. Germline V gene lookup returns CDR1 SGHKS and CDR2 YYEKEE (reference sequence). The CDR3 is 14 amino acids. V lost 3 bases and J lost 7; bases outside the gene matches: 5. Second-dose groups at about 4 or about 12 weeks were pooled. Whole-study findings and limits: Among the donors, most were white British and more were female, and clonal diversity was possibly underestimated. A rise in Spike-specific TCR breadth and depth followed two AZD1222 doses. Repertoire collection took place solely once the T cell response had peaked.

This sample comprised peripheral blood, obtained 28 days after the second AZD1222 dose. The clonotype originates from an adult who received the AZD1222 COVID-19 vaccine. The rearrangement joins TRBV5-5 to TRBJ2-4, with 9 bases that match TRBD1. The DNA for the CDR3 is TGTGCCAGCAGCTGGCCCGGACAGGGGAACATTCAGTACTTC. It specifies CASSWPGQGNIQYF. The full variable domain, in which reference TRBV5-5 and TRBJ2-4 provide the parts outside the CDR3, is DAGVTQSPTHLIKTRGQQVTLRCSPISGHKSVSWYQQVLGQGPQFIFQYYEKEERGRGNFPDRFSARQFPNYSSELNVNALLLGDSALYLCASSWPGQGNIQYFGAGTRLSVL.